Shown below are 30 T cell receptor beta chains from a single sample sequenced in a study of T cell responses to AZD1222 COVID-19 vaccine. Here immunoSEQ multiplex PCR was the method, and the copy in TCRdb shows in-frame clones only, minus some. The data show 100,000 to 120,000 clones, roughly nine tenths seen once. The sequencing here drew on peripheral blood, taken on day 0 of MenACWY control vaccination. The receptors were sampled from an adult in good health.

The chain is built from TRBV15 and TRBJ1-6, with a tentative D call TRBD1 (6 bases). This CDR3 is built from 17 residues. Germline-derived CDR1 and CDR2 are LNHNV and YYDKDF (reference sequence). V lost 5 bases and J 8 bases, leaving 22 bases between the germline ends. CDR3 in DNA: TGTGCCACCAGCGGCCGCGTTTTAGGGGGAGGGGATTCACCCCTCCACTTT. Protein sequence: CATSGRVLGGGDSPLHF.

This clone has just one count. The chain links TRBV9 to TRBJ1-5; TRBD1 might be the D (6 bases). The CDR3 length is 14 residues. V was cut by 0 bases and J by 2 bases, with 6 bases left in between. Looked up from germline, CDR1 is SGDLS and CDR2 is YYNGEE. The CDR3 region is CASSVEGGNQPQHF. DNA for the CDR3: TGTGCCAGCAGCGTAGAGGGGGGCAATCAGCCCCAGCATTTT.

The J gene is TRBJ1-6, the V gene TRBV9; TRBD1 matches 8 bases. V shed 3 bases and J 7 bases; nucleotides not matched to a gene: 6. The CDR3 spans 15 residues. Germline values: CDR1 SGDLS, CDR2 YYNGEE. CDR3 DNA: TGTGCCAGCAGCGCAGACGGACAGGGCAATTCACCCCTCCACTTT. Encoded protein: CASSADGQGNSPLHF. Complete variable domain (other parts from reference TRBV9 and TRBJ1-6): DSGVTQTPKHLITATGQRVTLRCSPRSGDLSVYWYQQSLDQGLQFLIQYYNGEERAKGNILERFSAQQFPDLHSELNLSSLELGDSALYFCASSADGQGNSPLHFGNGTRLTVT.

This chain joins TRBV28 and TRBJ1-1; D not certain. Trimming stripped 4 bases from V and 0 bases from J, with 6 bases between. Germline lookup yields CDR1 MDHEN and CDR2 SYDVKM. This CDR3 has 13 amino acids. The CDR3 reads CASSSGLNTEAFF. CDR3 in DNA: TGTGCCAGCAGTTCCGGGCTGAACACTGAAGCTTTCTTT.

V gene TRBV6-1 combines with J gene TRBJ2-7, with TRBD1 matching 7 bases. CDR1 and CDR2 (germline): MNHNS, SASEGT. There are 15 residues in the CDR3. Losses at the gene ends were 3 bases for V and 4 bases for J; bases not matched to a gene: 9. CDR3 coding DNA: TGTGCCAGCAGTGACCGACAGGGAATAAGGTACGAGCAGTACTTC. This encodes CASSDRQGIRYEQYF.

The chain links TRBV6-5 to TRBJ2-1; the D is unclear. The CDR3 has 15 amino acids. Trimming took 0 bases from V and 3 from J, leaving 9 bases between them. The germline gives CDR1 MNHEY, CDR2 SVGAGI. The DNA for the CDR3 is TGTGCCAGCAGTTACTCGGGTCAGGTCTACAATGAGCAGTTCTTC. Protein: CASSYSGQVYNEQFF.

Here the CDR3 DNA reads TGTGCCAGCAGCCCCCCACGGGGGTCCGGGGAGCTGTTTTTT. Protein: CASSPPRGSGELFF. The V gene is TRBV7-9, the J gene TRBJ2-2, with D possibly TRBD2 on 6 matching bases. There are 14 residues in the CDR3. CDR1 and CDR2 (germline): SEHNR, FQNEAQ (reference sequence). V was cut by 5 bases and J by 6 bases, with 13 bases left in between. The full variable domain, with the rest looked up from reference TRBV7-9 and TRBJ2-2, is DTGVSQNPRHKITKRGQNVTFRCDPISEHNRLYWYRQTLGQGPEFLTYFQNEAQLEKSRLLSDRFSAERPKGSFSTLEIQRTEQGDSAMYLCASSPPRGSGELFFGEGSRLTVL.

V and J are TRBV21-1 and TRBJ1-1. TRBV21-1 is marked as a pseudogene. There are 18 residues in the CDR3. CDR3 residues: CASSKCLLGGSMNTEAFF. The CDR3 nucleotides read TGTGCCAGCAGCAAATGTCTACTTGGGGGGTCCATGAACACTGAAGCTTTCTTT.

The chain couples TRBV9 to TRBJ2-3; D is uncertain. Germline-derived CDR1 and CDR2 are SGDLS and YYNGEE. The CDR3 runs to 13 residues. Trimming removed 6 bases from V and 6 bases from J, with 14 bases in between. CDR3 protein: CASNQAPQDTQYF. The CDR3 DNA reads TGTGCCAGCAACCAGGCCCCTCAGGATACGCAGTATTTT.

The gene calls are TRBV28 and TRBJ1-1; D is ambiguous. CDR3 length: 11 residues. Looked up from germline, CDR1 is MDHEN and CDR2 is SYDVKM. Trimming pared 8 bases from V and 5 bases from J, leaving 9 bases between. The CDR3 loop is CASSTLTEAFF. The CDR3 DNA follows: TGTGCCAGCTCGACGCTGACTGAAGCTTTCTTT.

This clone was seen only once. The V gene is TRBV10-3, the J gene TRBJ2-5, with TRBD2 matching over 7 bases. CDR1 is ENHRY, CDR2 SYGVKD, per germline. J was trimmed by 1 base and V by 10 bases; bases with no gene match: 9. The length of the CDR3 is 14 residues. This chain's CDR3 is CATHLGGGQETQYF. In nucleotides, the CDR3 is TGTGCCACCCACTTGGGGGGGGGCCAAGAGACCCAGTACTTC.

The rearrangement links TRBV9 to TRBJ1-4; D gene uncertain. V lost 0 bases, J lost 6 bases, and 6 bases lay in between. The CDR3 extends over 13 amino acids. The germline CDR1 and CDR2 sequences are SGDLS and YYNGEE. CDR3 DNA: TGTGCCAGCAGCGTAGGGACGGATGAAAAACTGTTTTTT. It specifies CASSVGTDEKLFF.

The chain is built from TRBV27 and TRBJ2-7; possibly TRBD1 for D (5 bases). CDR1 is MNHEY, CDR2 SMNVEV, per germline (reference sequence). The V gene lost 8 bases and the J gene lost 1 base, with 12 bases spanning the gap. The CDR3 has 13 amino acids. The CDR3 region has the DNA TGTGCCAGCGGAGACAGTTGGTCCTACGAGCAGTACTTC. Its protein is CASGDSWSYEQYF.

This CDR3 reads CASSLGTVSYNEQFF. The DNA for the CDR3 is TGTGCCAGCAGCTTGGGGACAGTCTCCTACAATGAGCAGTTCTTC. The chain recombines TRBV7-6 with TRBJ2-1; 7 nucleotides align to TRBD1. Germline CDR1 SGHVS, CDR2 FNYEAQ. J gave up 0 bases and V 3 bases, and 2 bases lay outside the gene matches. This CDR3 region has 15 residues.

The V and J genes are TRBV29-1 and TRBJ2-7; 7 bases fit TRBD1. Trimming removed 7 bases from V and 4 bases from J; junction bases left unmatched: 10. This CDR3 region has 13 residues. The germline CDR1 and CDR2 sequences are SQVTM and ANQGSEA. The CDR3 here is CSALSGTAYEQYF. The CDR3 coding sequence is TGCAGCGCCCTCTCCGGGACAGCTTACGAGCAGTACTTC.

This clone was picked up one time. V and J are TRBV18 and TRBJ2-5; 7 bases map to TRBD1. Germline lookup yields CDR1 KGHSH and CDR2 LQKENI. The ends lost 1 base at V and 2 bases at J; junction bases unmatched: 1. The CDR3 contains 14 residues. This CDR3 reads CASSPQGAQETQYF. In DNA, the CDR3 is TGTGCCAGCTCACCACAGGGGGCGCAAGAGACCCAGTACTTC.

V gene TRBV4-1 combines with J gene TRBJ2-1; unclear D gene. Trimming left V 1 base short and J 4 bases short, with 8 bases between. CDR3 size: 14 residues. Germline V gene data show CDR1 as MGHRA and CDR2 as YSYEKL. CDR3 nucleotide sequence: TGCGCCAGCAGCCAAGGGGGTGGGTACAATGAGCAGTTCTTC. Translated: CASSQGGGYNEQFF.

J is TRBJ1-2 and V is TRBV29-1, with 10 bases identical to TRBD1. The CDR3 is made up of 13 amino acids. The germline V gene has CDR1 SQVTM and CDR2 ANQGSEA. Trimming removed 6 bases from V and 4 bases from J; junction bases left unmatched: 5. The CDR3, as DNA: TGCAGCGTGGGGGACAGGGGATCCTATGGCTACACCTTC. Translated: CSVGDRGSYGYTF.

V gene TRBV14 combines with J gene TRBJ2-7; the D gene is possibly TRBD2 (5 bases). The CDR3 runs to 15 residues. In germline, CDR1 is SGHDN, CDR2 FVKESK. Trimming took off 4 bases at V and 2 bases at J, with 15 bases between the two ends. As DNA, the CDR3 is TGTGCCAGCAGCCCCTCGGAGGCTTTACCCTACGAGCAGTACTTC. This gives the protein CASSPSEALPYEQYF.

This sequence joins TRBV19 and TRBJ1-5, with D perhaps TRBD1 (5 bases). The CDR3 is made up of 16 amino acids. Looked up from germline, CDR1 is LNHDA and CDR2 is SQIVND (reference sequence). The V end lost 5 bases, the J end lost 5 bases, and 19 bases lay between the germline ends. This CDR3 reads CASSPLWSSGHQPQHF. Written as DNA, the CDR3 is TGTGCCAGTAGTCCCCTTTGGAGTTCAGGGCATCAGCCCCAGCATTTT.

The gene calls are TRBV5-1 and TRBJ1-4; no clear D gene. The ends were cut back, 0 bases at V and 3 bases at J, with 9 bases in the middle. The CDR3 sequence is 15 residues long. In germline, CDR1 is SGHRS, CDR2 YFSETQ. DNA of the CDR3: TGCGCCAGCAGCTTGGTTATGACCCCTAATGAAAAACTGTTTTTT. Residues: CASSLVMTPNEKLFF.

This chain uses TRBV18 with TRBJ1-1, with D maybe TRBD1 (5 bases). CDR3 length equals 13 residues. Germline V lookup: CDR1 KGHSH, CDR2 LQKENI. Trimming shortened V by 4 bases and J by 1 base, and 7 bases separated the two germline ends. The CDR3 loop reads CASSRQGNTEAFF. DNA for the CDR3: TGTGCCAGCTCACGCCAGGGGAACACTGAAGCTTTCTTT.

This chain links TRBV28 with TRBJ1-1; D gene unclear. The CDR3 is 14 residues long. Germline loops: CDR1 MDHEN, CDR2 SYDVKM. V lost 6 bases to trimming and J lost 0 bases, with 11 bases between them. The chain's CDR3 is CASSAAGMNTEAFF. Here the CDR3 DNA reads TGTGCCAGCAGCGCGGCGGGGATGAACACTGAAGCTTTCTTT.

This chain uses TRBV12-3 or TRBV12-4 with TRBJ2-1; D is unclear. The length of the CDR3 is 13 residues. The germline V and J ends were trimmed by 5 bases and 4 bases, with 9 bases remaining between them. The CDR3: CASSETEYNEQFF. The CDR3 region has the DNA TGTGCCAGCAGTGAGACGGAGTACAATGAGCAGTTCTTC.

The chain couples TRBV11-3 to TRBJ1-1, with D uncertain. The CDR3 consists of 14 residues. Germline CDR1 is SGHNT and CDR2 is YENEEA. The V gene lost 1 base and the J gene lost 1 base, with 7 bases spanning the gap. The CDR3 bases are TGTGCCAGCAGCTTAGCTTCAGCGAACACTGAAGCTTTCTTT. This translates into CASSLASANTEAFF.

The V call is TRBV28, the J call TRBJ2-1; TRBD1 agrees at 7 bases. J gave up 4 bases and V 3 bases, and 6 bases lay outside the gene matches. The CDR3 runs 15 residues. Per germline, CDR1 MDHEN and CDR2 SYDVKM. CDR3 DNA sequence: TGTGCCAGCAGTTTTCGGGCAGGGGGTTACAATGAGCAGTTCTTC. Translating it yields CASSFRAGGYNEQFF. Full variable domain (remainder filled in from reference TRBV28 and TRBJ2-1): DVKVTQSSRYLVKRTGEKVFLECVQDMDHENMFWYRQDPGLGLRLIYFSYDVKMKEKGDIPEGYSVSREKKERFSLILESASTNQTSMYLCASSFRAGGYNEQFFGPGTRLTVL.

The genes are TRBV9 and TRBJ2-3; D call uncertain. The germline V and J ends were trimmed by 0 bases and 2 bases, with 7 bases remaining between them. The CDR3 sequence is 14 residues long. Germline CDR1 and CDR2: SGDLS and YYNGEE. The CDR3 sequence is CASSVVHPTDTQYF. The CDR3 nucleotides read TGTGCCAGCAGCGTAGTTCACCCCACAGATACGCAGTATTTT.

The rearrangement links TRBV18 to TRBJ1-2, with a possible D match to TRBD1 (5 bases). The CDR3 length is 17 residues. Trimming cost V 2 bases and J 0 bases, with 16 bases left between them. Germline loops: CDR1 KGHSH, CDR2 LQKENI. The CDR3 coding sequence is TGTGCCAGCTCACCAGGGGGGATTTTGAGATCTAACTATGGCTACACCTTC. It is translated as CASSPGGILRSNYGYTF.

V usage is TRBV9 and J usage is TRBJ2-1; TRBD1 aligns across 9 bases. With V trimmed by 4 bases and J by 8 bases, 13 bases remained unmatched. Germline lookup yields CDR1 SGDLS and CDR2 YYNGEE. The CDR3 has 16 residues. CDR3 residues: CASSSRRDRVFDEQFF. The CDR3 DNA follows: TGTGCCAGCAGCTCGAGGCGGGACAGGGTTTTCGATGAGCAGTTCTTC.

The rearrangement uses TRBV3-1 (or the pseudogene TRBV3-2) and TRBJ1-2; maybe TRBD1 (5 bases). Germline V lookup: CDR1 LGHDT, CDR2 YNNKEL (reference sequence). This CDR3 has 13 residues. V was cut by 1 base and J by 7 bases, with 10 bases left in between. Here the CDR3 DNA reads TGTGCCAGCAGCCAAGGGGGCCCCGGTGGCTACACCTTC. Translating it yields CASSQGGPGGYTF.